The present TCR beta chain was sequenced within a study of T cells after yellow fever vaccination. In the case of this clonotype: Its antigen is not known.

TCRdb itself ran the 5' RACE reads through MiXCR, one entry per CDR3 protein. Here the sample spans around 310,000 distinct CDR3 sequences, around 3.9% being singletons. Study findings and constraints: Clonotypes shared by both compartments, CD4 and CD8, made up a small share.

The receptor was isolated from a man aged 18 to 30 who received the YFV17D yellow fever vaccine. Sequencing was performed on PBMCs, taken on the day of the yellow fever booster vaccination.

DNA for the CDR3: TGTGCCACCAGTGATCATTATAGCCCCCAGCCCCAGCATTTT. Amino acid sequence: CATSDHYSPQPQHF. The rearrangement uses TRBV24-1 and TRBJ1-5; unclear D gene. Per the germline V gene, CDR1 is KGHDR and CDR2 is SFDVKD. This CDR3 region has 14 residues. V was trimmed by 3 bases and J by 7 bases, leaving 12 bases between them.